This paragraph covers one T cell receptor (beta chain) sequence. The antigen remains unidentified. The same CDR3 arises from other DNA sequences in this sample as well. All donors participated as healthy donors of bone marrow. These data come from a study of cytomegalovirus exposure and HLA in healthy donors. 60 Vbeta and 13 Jbeta primers were used in PCR. Only in-frame clones appear in the TCRdb table, and some are missing; sequencing was by immunoSEQ multiplex PCR. The sample totals some 55,000 clones. The V end was cut by 0 bases, the J end by 4 bases, with 10 bases between. CDR3 length: 15 residues. Germline CDR1 MNHNS, CDR2 SASEGT. Study-level points and caveats: Across HLA loci, a later analysis found differing TCR association rates, with DRB1 most and HLA-C fewest. Using a false discovery rate of 0.05, a later analysis showed that some 16,000 TCR beta sequences were associated with HLA alleles. Segments of the TCR beta V type were, in most cases, productive about 90% or about 30% of the time in an earlier analysis.

V usage is TRBV6-1 and J usage is TRBJ1-3, with D perhaps matching TRBD1 (5 bases). The clonotype comes from a man aged 18 to 30 in good health and CMV-seropositive. The sequencing sample was made of PBMCs. For the CDR3, the DNA is TGTGCCAGCAGTGAAGCAAGTCAGGGAGGAAACACCATATATTTT. Residues: CASSEASQGGNTIYF.